This T cell receptor (beta chain) was identified during a study of T cells in localized non-small cell lung cancer. Whole-study findings and limits: Adjacent lung exhibited a median of around 60 among the 100 most abundant tumor clones.

Measured with immunoSEQ multiplex PCR; TCRdb has only the in-frame clones, and not every one. The sample comprises about 1,900 clones, roughly 32% of which are singletons, and roughly 12% rests with the top ten. This clone has a handful of counts. Its antigen is not known. Trimming took 3 bases from V and 0 from J, leaving 15 bases between them. The CDR3 consists of 17 residues. The germline V gene encodes CDR1 KGHSH and CDR2 LQKENI. The sample consisted of normal lung tissue next to the tumor, taken before any cancer treatment. The rearrangement links TRBV18 to TRBJ1-3; TRBD1 might be the D (6 bases). The clonotype originates from a male donor at least 60 years old with stage I squamous cell lung carcinoma. The CDR3 DNA sequence: TGTGCCAGCTCACCTCAGGGCCGAGGGGGCTCTGGAAACACCATATATTTT. This translates into CASSPQGRGGSGNTIYF. The full variable domain, in which reference TRBV18 and TRBJ1-3 provide the parts outside the CDR3, is NAGVMQNPRHLVRRRGQEARLRCSPMKGHSHVYWYRQLPEEGLKFMVYLQKENIIDESGMPKERFSAEFPKEGPSILRIQQVVRGDSAAYFCASSPQGRGGSGNTIYFGEGSWLTVV.